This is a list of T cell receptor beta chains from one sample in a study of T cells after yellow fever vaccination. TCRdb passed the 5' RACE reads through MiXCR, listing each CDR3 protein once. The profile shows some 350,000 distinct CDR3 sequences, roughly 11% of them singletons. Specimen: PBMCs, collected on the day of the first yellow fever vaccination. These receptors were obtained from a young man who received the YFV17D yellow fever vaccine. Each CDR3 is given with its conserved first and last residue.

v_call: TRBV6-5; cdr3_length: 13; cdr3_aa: CASSYLRNTEAFF
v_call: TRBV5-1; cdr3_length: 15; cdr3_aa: CASSLGDGGTDTQYF
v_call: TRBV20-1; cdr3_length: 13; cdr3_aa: CSVAGENTGELFF
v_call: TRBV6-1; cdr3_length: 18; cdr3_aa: CASSSPGTGRSGGNTIYF
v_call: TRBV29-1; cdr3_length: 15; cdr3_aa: CSVEDGATNTGELFF
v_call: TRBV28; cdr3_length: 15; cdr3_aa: CASSPPWQGNTEAFF
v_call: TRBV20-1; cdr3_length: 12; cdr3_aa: CSAARGTNTQYF
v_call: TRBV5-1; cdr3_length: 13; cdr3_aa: CASSSGGTDTQYF
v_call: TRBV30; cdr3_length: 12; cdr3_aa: CAWSPLGYGYTF
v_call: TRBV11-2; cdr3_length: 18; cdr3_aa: CASSLTSGGALRADTQYF
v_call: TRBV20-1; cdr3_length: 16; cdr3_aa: CSARGKLAGGPETQYF
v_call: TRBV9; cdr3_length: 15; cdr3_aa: CASSPLSADSYGYTF
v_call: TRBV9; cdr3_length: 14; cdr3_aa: CASSVSGGASEQFF
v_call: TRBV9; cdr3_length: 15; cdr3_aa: CASSRSGGFEETQYF
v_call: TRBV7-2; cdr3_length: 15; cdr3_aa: CASARTGQGQETQYF
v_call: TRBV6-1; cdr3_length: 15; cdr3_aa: CASSEAWGIGSPLHF
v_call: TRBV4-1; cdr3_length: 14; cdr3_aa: CASSPGQRNYGYTF
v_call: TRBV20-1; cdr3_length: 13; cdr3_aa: CSTGRRYNSPLHF
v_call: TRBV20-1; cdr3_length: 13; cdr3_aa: CSAFDRRSYEQYF
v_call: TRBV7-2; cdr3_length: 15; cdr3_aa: CASSLVAGAGETQYF
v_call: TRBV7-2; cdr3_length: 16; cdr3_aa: CASSLGGRGKNQPQHF
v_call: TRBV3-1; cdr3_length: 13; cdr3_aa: CASSQDSGERAFF
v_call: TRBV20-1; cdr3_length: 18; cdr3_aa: CSAGEDTGTSGLQETQYF
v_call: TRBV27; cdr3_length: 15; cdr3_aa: CASSLTRGWADTQYF
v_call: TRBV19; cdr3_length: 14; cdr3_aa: CASSPRGLEAEAFF
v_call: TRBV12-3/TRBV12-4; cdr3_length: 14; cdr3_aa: CASRVRPDNEKLFF
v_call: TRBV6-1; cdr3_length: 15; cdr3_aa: CASSKPEGGGQPQHF
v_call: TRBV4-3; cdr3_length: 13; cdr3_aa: CASSQDKRDTQYF
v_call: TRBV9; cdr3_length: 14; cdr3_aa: CASSVEGRSYEQYF